Presented here are 20 T cell receptor beta chains from one specimen sequenced in a study of blood T cell repertoires in COVID-19. Repertoires were generated with immunoSEQ multiplex PCR, while TCRdb's copy carries only in-frame clones and drops some. The sample lists 170,000 or so clones, 70% to 80% occurring once. Sequenced input: PBMCs or T cells enriched from blood (not recorded which). All receptors derive from a woman aged 45-65 years who had recovered from COVID-19.

J is TRBJ2-7 and V is TRBV6-5; TRBD1 matches 7 bases. Germline trimming cut 7 bases from V and 5 bases from J; bases unmatched to any gene: 11. Germline assignment: CDR1 MNHEY and CDR2 SVGAGI. CDR3 size: 14 residues. The CDR3 bases are TGTGCCAGCAAGACAGGGAGTGGTAGAGACGAGCAGTACTTC. It encodes CASKTGSGRDEQYF.

J is TRBJ1-2 and V is TRBV29-1; 8 nucleotides line up with TRBD1. The junction had 5 bases not matched to a gene; V was cut back by 1 base and J by 4 bases. Germline CDR1 reads SQVTM; CDR2 reads ANQGSEA. This CDR3 has 14 residues. CDR3 residues: CSVEGTGYGYGYTF. In DNA, the CDR3 is TGCAGCGTTGAAGGGACAGGGTATGGCTATGGCTACACCTTC.

The CDR3 protein is CASSVEGGTEAFF. DNA for the CDR3: TGTGCCAGCAGCGTGGAGGGGGGGACTGAAGCTTTCTTT. The genes are TRBV7-8 and TRBJ1-1; D might be TRBD1 (6 bases). This CDR3 has 13 amino acids. Per germline, CDR1 SGHVS and CDR2 FQNEAQ. The V end lost 5 bases, the J end lost 5 bases, and 12 bases lay between the germline ends.

This clone showed up just a few times. The CDR3 sequence is CASGTGVYEQYF. CDR3 in DNA: TGTGCCAGCGGGACAGGGGTCTACGAGCAGTACTTC. This rearrangement joins TRBV19 to TRBJ2-7; 10 nucleotides line up with TRBD1. V trimming: 9 bases; J trimming: 3 bases; junction bases outside the gene matches: 2. Germline values: CDR1 LNHDA, CDR2 SQIVND (reference sequence). CDR3 length equals 12 residues.

There are a few counts of this clone. This chain connects TRBV2 to TRBJ1-3; D unclear. CDR1 is SNHLY, CDR2 FYNNEI, per germline. Trimming shortened V by 7 bases and J by 0 bases, and 10 bases separated the two germline ends. The length of the CDR3 is 14 residues. The CDR3 nucleotides are TGTGCCAGCACGTCCGGACTCTCTGGAAACACCATATATTTT. Its translation is CASTSGLSGNTIYF. Using reference TRBV2 and TRBJ1-3 for the parts outside the CDR3, the full variable domain is EPEVTQTPSHQVTQMGQEVILRCVPISNHLYFYWYRQILGQKVEFLVSFYNNEISEKSEIFDDQFSVERPDGSNFTLKIRSTKLEDSAMYFCASTSGLSGNTIYFGEGSWLTVV.

This chain joins TRBV19 and TRBJ1-1, with 7 bases aligning to TRBD1. Germline values: CDR1 LNHDA, CDR2 SQIVND (reference sequence). J lost 3 bases, V lost 7 bases, and 8 bases had no gene match. The CDR3 runs 14 residues. The CDR3 DNA sequence: TGTGCCAGTAAAGACAGGGCTATTGACACTGAAGCTTTCTTT. Encoded protein: CASKDRAIDTEAFF.

The chain couples TRBV5-6 to TRBJ1-2, with a weak D call TRBD1 (5 bases). The CDR3 runs to 13 residues. Germline V gene data show CDR1 as SGHDT and CDR2 as YYEEEE. V shed 7 bases and J shed 4 bases, with 14 bases lying between them. The CDR3 reads CASSAPGGYGYTF. Written as DNA, the CDR3 is TGTGCCAGCTCGGCTCCGGGGGGCTATGGCTACACCTTC.

The V gene is TRBV27, the J gene TRBJ1-2; 8 bases match TRBD1. Looked up from germline, CDR1 is MNHEY and CDR2 is SMNVEV (reference sequence). Trimming at V came to 0 bases and at J to 2 bases, leaving 2 bases not matched to a gene. The CDR3 sequence is 15 residues long. CDR3 nucleotide sequence: TGTGCCAGCAGTTTATCTGGACAGGGAAACTATGGCTACACCTTC. Translated: CASSLSGQGNYGYTF.

This chain joins TRBV5-4 and TRBJ2-1; 10 bases line up with TRBD2. CDR3 length: 16 amino acids. Germline lookup yields CDR1 SGHNT and CDR2 YYREEE (reference sequence). The J segment lost 1 base and the V segment lost 2 bases, leaving 3 bases of the junction unmatched. The CDR3 DNA follows: TGTGCCAGCAGCTTACCGACTAGCGGGTCCTACAATGAGCAGTTCTTC. The encoded protein is CASSLPTSGSYNEQFF.

This chain connects TRBV5-1 to TRBJ2-5; D might be TRBD2 (6 bases). The CDR3 consists of 16 residues. Germline V gene data show CDR1 as SGHRS and CDR2 as YFSETQ. The V end lost 0 bases, the J end lost 2 bases, and 14 bases lay between the germline ends. The CDR3 nucleotides read TGCGCCAGCAGCTTGGCTCCCGGGAGTGGGCAAGAGACCCAGTACTTC. Its protein product is CASSLAPGSGQETQYF.

The J gene is TRBJ1-2, the V gene TRBV6-6; D unclear. Germline CDR1 is MNHNY and CDR2 is SVGAGI (reference sequence). The CDR3 contains 16 residues. The V end lost 7 bases, the J end lost 0 bases, and 18 bases lay between the germline ends. CDR3 region: CASTLGRRLTNYGYTF. The CDR3 coding sequence is TGTGCCAGCACCCTAGGGAGGCGGCTTACTAACTATGGCTACACCTTC.

The chain recombines TRBV10-3 with TRBJ2-2, with TRBD2 matching over 7 bases. Germline-derived CDR1 and CDR2 are ENHRY and SYGVKD. The trim removed 2 bases at V and 1 base at J, leaving 1 base unmatched. The CDR3 loop spans 15 amino acids. CDR3 protein: CAISEPSGNTGELFF. The CDR3 nucleotides are TGTGCCATCAGTGAGCCTAGCGGGAACACCGGGGAGCTGTTTTTT.

V is TRBV7-2 and J is TRBJ1-2; maybe TRBD1 (6 bases). CDR1 is SGHTA and CDR2 is FQGNSA in the germline V gene. V gave up 2 bases and J gave up 8 bases, with 18 bases separating them. CDR3 length equals 15 residues. CDR3 loop: CASSLRSQVQGGYTF. DNA of the CDR3: TGTGCCAGCAGCTTACGGTCACAGGTCCAGGGGGGCTACACCTTC.

This clone has just a few counts. The genes are TRBV6-1 and TRBJ1-5; the D gene is possibly TRBD1 (5 bases). CDR1 is MNHNS, CDR2 SASEGT, per germline. Deletions cut 3 bases from V and 4 bases from J, with 13 bases between. The CDR3 covers 15 residues. CDR3 coding DNA: TGTGCCAGCAGTGACCTGACAGAGACTAATCAGCCCCAGCATTTT. Protein product: CASSDLTETNQPQHF.

The CDR3 region has the DNA TGTGCCAGCAGCCAAGGGGCAGGGGGCTACGAGCAGTACTTC. It yields the protein CASSQGAGGYEQYF. The V and J genes are TRBV4-2 and TRBJ2-7, with 7 bases lining up with TRBD1. V lost 1 base, J lost 3 bases, and 3 bases stayed unmatched. The CDR3 loop spans 14 amino acids. Per the germline V gene, CDR1 is LGHNA and CDR2 is YNFKEQ.

This clone was seen once. CDR3 in DNA: TGTGCCAGCAGTGACAGGGGGCTACCTAACTATGGCTACACCTTC. Translating it yields CASSDRGLPNYGYTF. This sequence joins TRBV2 and TRBJ1-2; TRBD1 agrees at 8 bases. Germline trimming cut 3 bases from V and 0 bases from J; bases unmatched to any gene: 3. CDR3 size: 15 residues. CDR1 and CDR2 from the germline V gene are SNHLY and FYNNEI. The full variable domain, in which reference TRBV2 and TRBJ1-2 provide the parts outside the CDR3, is EPEVTQTPSHQVTQMGQEVILRCVPISNHLYFYWYRQILGQKVEFLVSFYNNEISEKSEIFDDQFSVERPDGSNFTLKIRSTKLEDSAMYFCASSDRGLPNYGYTFGSGTRLTVV.

CDR3 bases: TGTGCCAGCAGTGAAGGGGAACCCGAGCAGTACTTC. This sequence encodes CASSEGEPEQYF. The chain employs TRBV6-4 and TRBJ2-7, with D possibly TRBD1 on 5 matching bases. This CDR3 contains 12 residues. Germline V CDR1 and CDR2: MRHNA, SNTAGT. With 3 bases removed from V and 6 bases from J, the gap between germline ends came to 9 bases.

J is TRBJ2-7 and V is TRBV7-4; D might be TRBD1 (6 bases). Germline assignment: CDR1 SGHVT and CDR2 SQSDAQ. The CDR3 length is 13 residues. Trimming pared 5 bases from V and 4 bases from J, leaving 12 bases between. The CDR3 region is CASSVSGAYEQYF. CDR3 sequence (DNA): TGTGCCAGCAGCGTATCAGGGGCATACGAGCAGTACTTC. Using reference TRBV7-4 and TRBJ2-7 for the parts outside the CDR3, the full variable domain is GAGVSQSPRYKVAKRGRDVALRCDSISGHVTLYWYRQTLGQGSEVLTYSQSDAQRDKSGRPSGRFSAERPERSVSTLKIQRTEQGDSAVYLCASSVSGAYEQYFGPGTRLTVT.

This clone was detected once. DNA for the CDR3: TGTGCCAGTATTCGGGGACAGGCTAGCACAGATACGCAGTATTTT. Its protein product is CASIRGQASTDTQYF. The J gene is TRBJ2-3, the V gene TRBV25-1; the match to TRBD1 covers 8 bases. V lost 9 bases, J lost 0 bases, and 8 bases stayed unmatched. The CDR3 loop spans 15 amino acids. Germline CDR1 and CDR2: MGHDK and SYGVNS.

This chain connects TRBV6-2 or TRBV6-3 to TRBJ2-1; 9 bases agree with TRBD2. Trimming removed 5 bases from V and 9 bases from J; junction bases left unmatched: 11. From germline, CDR1 is MNHEY and CDR2 SVGEGT. CDR3 length equals 15 residues. The CDR3 coding sequence is TGTGCCAGCAGTCGAGCGGGAGGCTCCATATCTGAGCAGTTCTTC. Its protein product is CASSRAGGSISEQFF.